This T cell receptor (beta chain) was captured by sequencing in a study of T cell responses to AZD1222 COVID-19 vaccine. As to this clone: Its antigen is unidentified.

Findings and limits, study-wide: It was only after the peak T cell response that any repertoires were sampled. Once two AZD1222 doses were given, Spike-specific TCR breadth and depth went up.

Sequencing was performed with immunoSEQ multiplex PCR; in TCRdb, only in-frame clones are kept and a portion is missing. Of 100,000 or so clones listed, 87% were seen once; the top ten hold about 3%. Germline V CDR1 and CDR2: MNHEY, SVGAGI. V lost 6 bases and J lost 5; bases outside the gene matches: 11. This CDR3 comprises 15 residues. This clonotype was obtained from an adult in good health. The chain is built from TRBV6-5 and TRBJ2-5; 8 bases map to TRBD2. Here the sequenced sample was peripheral blood, taken on day 0 of AZD1222 vaccination. CDR3 coding DNA: TGTGCCAGCAGCAACACGGGGGGGCGGGAGGAGACCCAGTACTTC. Encoded protein: CASSNTGGREETQYF.